The 9 T cell receptor beta chains reported below all come from one sample, sequenced in a study of cytomegalovirus exposure and HLA in healthy donors. The PCR ran on 60 Vbeta and 13 Jbeta primers. The method was immunoSEQ multiplex PCR; TCRdb's version includes in-frame clones alone and lacks a portion of them. The sample shows about 240,000 clones, approximately 82% of them seen only once. The source material was PBMCs. These receptor sequences come from a woman aged 55-70 years in good health and CMV-seropositive.

V usage is TRBV10-3 and J usage is TRBJ1-2, with D unresolved. V was trimmed by 6 bases and J by 6 bases, leaving 11 bases between them. CDR1 and CDR2 from the germline V gene are ENHRY and SYGVKD. The CDR3 runs to 12 residues. Here the CDR3 reads CAIRPNSDGYTF. Written as DNA, the CDR3 is TGTGCCATCAGACCCAATTCGGATGGCTACACCTTC.

The chain combines TRBV5-6 with TRBJ2-7, with TRBD1 matching 7 bases. The V and J ends lost 7 bases and 2 bases, in that order; junction bases with no gene match: 6. The CDR3 totals 13 residues. Germline lookup yields CDR1 SGHDT and CDR2 YYEEEE. CDR3 sequence reads: CASEDRLAYEQYF. The CDR3 region has the DNA TGTGCCAGCGAGGACAGGTTGGCCTACGAGCAGTACTTC.

With regard to this clone: Relative to the germline gene, one junction end is altered; a read error may explain this. V usage is TRBV18 and J usage is TRBJ1-5, with TRBD1 identical over 10 bases. This CDR3 is 14 amino acids long. Germline CDR1 reads KGHSH; CDR2 reads LQKENI. CDR3 nucleotide sequence: TGTGCCAGCTCACCGACAGGGGGCAAACAGCCCCAGCATTTT. It yields the protein CASSPTGGKQPQHF.

The chain has TRBV4-1 and TRBJ2-7; D possibly corresponds to TRBD2 (7 bases). The end of the DNA aligns better with TRBJ2-1, so the J call may be wrong. Germline V CDR1 and CDR2: MGHRA, YSYEKL. The CDR3 extends over 16 amino acids. CDR3 coding DNA: TGCGCCAGCAGCCAAGAAGGGGGGGGCCGCATCAATGAGCAGTTCTTC. Encoded protein: CASSQEGGGRINEQFF.

The chain joins TRBV29-1 to TRBJ1-3; perhaps TRBD1 as D (5 bases). Trimming took off 7 bases at V and 2 bases at J, with 9 bases between the two ends. The germline V gene has CDR1 SQVTM and CDR2 ANQGSEA. CDR3 length: 12 residues. The CDR3 DNA reads TGCAGCGGCGGAGGGGCTGGAAACACCATATATTTT. Translated: CSGGGAGNTIYF.

This sequence joins TRBV4-1 and TRBJ2-5; 7 bases are shared with TRBD1. The CDR3 is 14 amino acids. The ends lost 4 bases at V and 4 bases at J; junction bases unmatched: 6. In germline, CDR1 is MGHRA, CDR2 YSYEKL. CDR3 in amino acids: CASSRQTGLETQYF. CDR3 bases: TGCGCCAGCAGCCGGCAGACAGGGCTAGAGACCCAGTACTTC.

This chain uses TRBV28 with TRBJ2-2; D is perhaps TRBD2 (6 bases). Trimming pared 2 bases from V and 2 bases from J, leaving 12 bases between. The CDR3 is 16 amino acids. Germline V gene sequence: CDR1 MDHEN, CDR2 SYDVKM. CDR3 in amino acids: CASSLGGGGNTGELFF. As DNA, the CDR3 is TGTGCCAGCAGTTTAGGTGGGGGAGGAAACACCGGGGAGCTGTTTTTT.

The chain uses TRBV27 and TRBJ2-1; D gene ambiguous. The V gene lost 6 bases and the J gene lost 0 bases, with 15 bases spanning the gap. The CDR3 is 16 amino acids. CDR1 and CDR2 from the germline V gene are MNHEY and SMNVEV (reference sequence). The CDR3 loop is CASSDGAPSSYNEQFF. The CDR3 DNA reads as TGTGCCAGCAGCGACGGAGCGCCTAGCTCCTACAATGAGCAGTTCTTC.

The V call is TRBV6-5, the J call TRBJ2-5; 7 bases fit TRBD2. The CDR3 totals 15 residues. Germline V lookup: CDR1 MNHEY, CDR2 SVGAGI. With 5 bases clipped from V and 5 bases from J, the junction kept 11 bases outside the gene matches. The CDR3 nucleotides are TGTGCCAGCAGTCCCGGGCTAGCGGCGAGGGAGACCCAGTACTTC. It yields the protein CASSPGLAARETQYF.